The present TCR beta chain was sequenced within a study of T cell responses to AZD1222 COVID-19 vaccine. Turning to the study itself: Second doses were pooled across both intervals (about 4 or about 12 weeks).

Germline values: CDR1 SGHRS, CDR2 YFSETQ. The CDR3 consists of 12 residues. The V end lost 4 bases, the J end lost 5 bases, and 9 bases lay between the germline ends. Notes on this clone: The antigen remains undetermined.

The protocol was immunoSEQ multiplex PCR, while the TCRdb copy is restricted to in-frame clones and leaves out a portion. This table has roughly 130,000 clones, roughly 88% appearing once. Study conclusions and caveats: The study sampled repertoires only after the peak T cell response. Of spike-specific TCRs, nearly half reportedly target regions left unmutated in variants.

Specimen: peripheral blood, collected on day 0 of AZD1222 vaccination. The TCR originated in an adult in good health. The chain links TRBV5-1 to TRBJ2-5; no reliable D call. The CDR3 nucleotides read TGCGCCAGCAGCCCGGGTCGGGAGACCCAGTACTTC. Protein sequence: CASSPGRETQYF. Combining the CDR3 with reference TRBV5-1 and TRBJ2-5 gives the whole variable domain KAGVTQTPRYLIKTRGQQVTLSCSPISGHRSVSWYQQTPGQGLQFLFEYFSETQRNKGNFPGRFSGRQFSNSRSEMNVSTLELGDSALYLCASSPGRETQYFGPGTRLLVL.